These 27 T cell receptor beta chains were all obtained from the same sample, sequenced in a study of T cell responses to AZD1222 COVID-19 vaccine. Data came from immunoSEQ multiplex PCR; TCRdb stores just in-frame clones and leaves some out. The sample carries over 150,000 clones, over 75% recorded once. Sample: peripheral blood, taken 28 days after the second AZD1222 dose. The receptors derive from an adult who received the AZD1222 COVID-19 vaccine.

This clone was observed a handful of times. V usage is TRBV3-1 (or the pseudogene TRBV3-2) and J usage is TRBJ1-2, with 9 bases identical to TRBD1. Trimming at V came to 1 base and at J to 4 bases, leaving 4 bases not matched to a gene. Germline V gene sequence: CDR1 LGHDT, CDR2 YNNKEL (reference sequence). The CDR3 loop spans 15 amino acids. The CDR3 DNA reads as TGTGCCAGCAGCCAAGCCGACAGGGGGGCCTATGGCTACACCTTC. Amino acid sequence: CASSQADRGAYGYTF.

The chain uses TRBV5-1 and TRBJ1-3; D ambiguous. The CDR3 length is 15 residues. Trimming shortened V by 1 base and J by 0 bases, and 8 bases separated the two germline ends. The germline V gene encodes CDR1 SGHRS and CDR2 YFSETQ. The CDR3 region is CASSLTGASGNTIYF. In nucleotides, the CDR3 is TGCGCCAGCAGCTTGACTGGAGCCTCTGGAAACACCATATATTTT.

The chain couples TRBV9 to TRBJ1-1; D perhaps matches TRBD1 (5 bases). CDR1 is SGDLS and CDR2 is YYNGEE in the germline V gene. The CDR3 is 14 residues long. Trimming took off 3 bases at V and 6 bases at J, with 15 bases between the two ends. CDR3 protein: CASSGQVRGAEAFF. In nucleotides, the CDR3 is TGTGCCAGCAGCGGTCAGGTACGGGGGGCTGAAGCTTTCTTT.

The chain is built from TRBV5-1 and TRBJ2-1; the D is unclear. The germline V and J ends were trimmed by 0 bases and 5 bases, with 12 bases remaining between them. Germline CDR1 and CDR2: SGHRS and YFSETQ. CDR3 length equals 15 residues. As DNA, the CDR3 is TGCGCCAGCAGCTTGGAGGTGGCCACCGACAATGAGCAGTTCTTC. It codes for CASSLEVATDNEQFF. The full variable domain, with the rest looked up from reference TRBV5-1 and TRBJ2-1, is KAGVTQTPRYLIKTRGQQVTLSCSPISGHRSVSWYQQTPGQGLQFLFEYFSETQRNKGNFPGRFSGRQFSNSRSEMNVSTLELGDSALYLCASSLEVATDNEQFFGPGTRLTVL.

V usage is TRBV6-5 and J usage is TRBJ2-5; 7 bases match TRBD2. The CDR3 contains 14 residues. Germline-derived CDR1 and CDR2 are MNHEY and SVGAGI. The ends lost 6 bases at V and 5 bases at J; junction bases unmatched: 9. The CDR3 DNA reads TGTGCCAGCAGATCCGGGTCCGGGGGGGAGACCCAGTACTTC. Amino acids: CASRSGSGGETQYF.

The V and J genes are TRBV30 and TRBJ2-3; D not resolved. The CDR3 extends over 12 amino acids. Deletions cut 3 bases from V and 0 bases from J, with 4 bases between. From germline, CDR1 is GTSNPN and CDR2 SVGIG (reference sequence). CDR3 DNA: TGTGCCTGGAGGGCAAGCACAGATACGCAGTATTTT. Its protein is CAWRASTDTQYF. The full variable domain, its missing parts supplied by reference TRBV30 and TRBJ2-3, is SQTIHQWPATLVQPVGSPLSLECTVEGTSNPNLYWYRQAAGRGLQLLFYSVGIGQISSEVPQNLSASRPQDRQFILSSKKLLLSDSGFYLCAWRASTDTQYFGPGTRLTVL.

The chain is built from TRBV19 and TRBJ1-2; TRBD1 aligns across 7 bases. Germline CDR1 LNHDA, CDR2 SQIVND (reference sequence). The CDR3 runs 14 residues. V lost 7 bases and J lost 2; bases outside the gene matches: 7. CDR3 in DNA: TGTGCCAGTATCAAAAAAGGGGGCAACTATGGCTACACCTTC. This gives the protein CASIKKGGNYGYTF.

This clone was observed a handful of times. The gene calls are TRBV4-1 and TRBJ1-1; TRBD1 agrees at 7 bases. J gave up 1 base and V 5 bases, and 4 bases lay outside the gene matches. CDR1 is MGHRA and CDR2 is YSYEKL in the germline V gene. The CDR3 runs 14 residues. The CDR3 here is CASSEGAANTEAFF. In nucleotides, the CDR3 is TGCGCCAGCAGCGAGGGGGCCGCGAACACTGAAGCTTTCTTT.

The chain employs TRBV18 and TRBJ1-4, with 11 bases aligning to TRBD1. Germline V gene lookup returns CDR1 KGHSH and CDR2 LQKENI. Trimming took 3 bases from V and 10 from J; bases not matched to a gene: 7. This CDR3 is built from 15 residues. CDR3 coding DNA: TGTGCCAGCTCACCGAGCAGGACAGGGGGCGTAAAACTGTTTTTT. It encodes CASSPSRTGGVKLFF.

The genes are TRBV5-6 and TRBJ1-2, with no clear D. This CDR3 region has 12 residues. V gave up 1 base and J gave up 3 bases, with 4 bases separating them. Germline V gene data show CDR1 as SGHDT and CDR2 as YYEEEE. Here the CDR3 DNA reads TGTGCCAGCAGCTTGCTGGACTATGGCTACACCTTC. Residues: CASSLLDYGYTF.

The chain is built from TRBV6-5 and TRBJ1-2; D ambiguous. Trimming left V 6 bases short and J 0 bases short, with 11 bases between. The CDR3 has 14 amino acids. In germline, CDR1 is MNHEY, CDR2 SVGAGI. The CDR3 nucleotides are TGTGCCAGCAGCAGACGGAACGCTAACTATGGCTACACCTTC. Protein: CASSRRNANYGYTF.

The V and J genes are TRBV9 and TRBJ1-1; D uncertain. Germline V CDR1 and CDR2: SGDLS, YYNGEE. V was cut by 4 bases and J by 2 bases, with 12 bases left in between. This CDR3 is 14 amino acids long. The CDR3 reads CASSSEGRNTEAFF. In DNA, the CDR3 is TGTGCCAGCAGCTCGGAGGGCAGAAACACTGAAGCTTTCTTT.

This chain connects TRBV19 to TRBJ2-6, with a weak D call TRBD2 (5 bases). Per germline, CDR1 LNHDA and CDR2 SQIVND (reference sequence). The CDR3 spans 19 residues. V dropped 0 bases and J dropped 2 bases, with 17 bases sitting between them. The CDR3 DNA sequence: TGTGCCAGTAGTATAGATGGAAGCGGCAGTTCTACTGGGGCCAACGTCCTGACTTTC. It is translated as CASSIDGSGSSTGANVLTF.

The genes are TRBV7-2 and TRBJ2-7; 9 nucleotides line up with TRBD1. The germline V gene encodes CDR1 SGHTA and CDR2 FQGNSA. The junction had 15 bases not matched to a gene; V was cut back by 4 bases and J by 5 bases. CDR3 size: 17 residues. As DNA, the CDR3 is TGTGCCAGCAGCTCCTACATGAGCGGGACAGGGCCCCACGAGCAGTACTTC. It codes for CASSSYMSGTGPHEQYF.

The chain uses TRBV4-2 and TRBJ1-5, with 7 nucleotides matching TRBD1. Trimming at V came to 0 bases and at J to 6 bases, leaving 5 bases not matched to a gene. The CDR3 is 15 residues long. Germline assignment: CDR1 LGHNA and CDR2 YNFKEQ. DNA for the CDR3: TGTGCCAGCAGCCAAGAAGGGGGCTTGGGTCAGCCCCAGCATTTT. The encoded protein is CASSQEGGLGQPQHF.

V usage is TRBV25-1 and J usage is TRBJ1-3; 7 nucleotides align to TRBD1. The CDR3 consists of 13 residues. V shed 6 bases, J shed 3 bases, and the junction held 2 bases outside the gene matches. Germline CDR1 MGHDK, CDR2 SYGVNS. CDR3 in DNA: TGTGCCAGCAGAAGGACAGGTGGAAACACCATATATTTT. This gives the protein CASRRTGGNTIYF.

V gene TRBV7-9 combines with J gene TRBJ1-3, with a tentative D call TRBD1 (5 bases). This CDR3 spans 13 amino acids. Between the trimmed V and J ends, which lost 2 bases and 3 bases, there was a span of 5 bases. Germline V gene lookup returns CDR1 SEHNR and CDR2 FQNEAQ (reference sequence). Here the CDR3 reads CASSLRGGNTIYF. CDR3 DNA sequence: TGTGCCAGCAGCTTAAGGGGTGGAAACACCATATATTTT.

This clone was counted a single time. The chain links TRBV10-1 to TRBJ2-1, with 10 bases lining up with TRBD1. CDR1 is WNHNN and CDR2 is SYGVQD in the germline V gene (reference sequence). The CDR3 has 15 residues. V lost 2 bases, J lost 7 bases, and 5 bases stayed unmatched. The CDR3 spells CASSEGTGECNEQFF. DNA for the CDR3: TGCGCCAGCAGTGAGGGGACAGGGGAATGTAATGAGCAGTTCTTC.

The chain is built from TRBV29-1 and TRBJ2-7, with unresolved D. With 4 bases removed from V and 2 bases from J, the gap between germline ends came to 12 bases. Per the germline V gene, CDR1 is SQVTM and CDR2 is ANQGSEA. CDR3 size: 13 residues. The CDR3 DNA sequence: TGCAGCGTTGGACAAGGTTTCCCCTACGAGCAGTACTTC. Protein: CSVGQGFPYEQYF.

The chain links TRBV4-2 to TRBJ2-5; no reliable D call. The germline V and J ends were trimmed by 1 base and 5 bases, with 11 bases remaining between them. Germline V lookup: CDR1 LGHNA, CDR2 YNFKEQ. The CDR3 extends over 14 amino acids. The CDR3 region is CASSQVDSAETQYF. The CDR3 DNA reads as TGTGCCAGCAGCCAAGTTGATAGTGCGGAGACCCAGTACTTC.

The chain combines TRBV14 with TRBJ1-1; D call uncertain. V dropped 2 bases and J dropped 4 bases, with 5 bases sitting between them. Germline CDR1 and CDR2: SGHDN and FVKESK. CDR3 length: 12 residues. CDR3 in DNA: TGTGCCAGCAGCCAAAGCGGCACTGAAGCTTTCTTT. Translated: CASSQSGTEAFF.

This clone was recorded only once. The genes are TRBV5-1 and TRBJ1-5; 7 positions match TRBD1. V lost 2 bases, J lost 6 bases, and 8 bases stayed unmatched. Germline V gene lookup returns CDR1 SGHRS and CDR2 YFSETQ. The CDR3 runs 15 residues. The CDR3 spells CASSLGGAESQPQHF. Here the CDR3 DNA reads TGCGCCAGCAGCTTAGGGGGCGCAGAGAGTCAGCCCCAGCATTTT.

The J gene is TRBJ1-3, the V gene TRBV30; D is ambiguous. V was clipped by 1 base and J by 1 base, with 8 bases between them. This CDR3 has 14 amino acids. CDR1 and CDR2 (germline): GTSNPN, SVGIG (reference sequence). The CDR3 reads CAWSERASGNTIYF. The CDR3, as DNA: TGTGCCTGGAGTGAAAGGGCATCTGGAAACACCATATATTTT.

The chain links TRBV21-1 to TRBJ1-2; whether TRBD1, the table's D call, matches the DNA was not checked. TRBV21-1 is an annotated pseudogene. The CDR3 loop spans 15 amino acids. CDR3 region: CASSKENMGRFGYTF. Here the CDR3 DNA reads TGTGCCAGCAGCAAAGAGAACATGGGGCGCTTTGGCTACACCTTC.

In DNA form, the CDR3 reads TGTGCCAGCAGGTCACTTAGGGAGACCCAGTACTTC. It codes for CASRSLRETQYF. The chain uses TRBV27 and TRBJ2-5; D is unresolved. Germline assignment: CDR1 MNHEY and CDR2 SMNVEV (reference sequence). The CDR3 has 12 amino acids. V was trimmed by 6 bases and J by 5 bases, leaving 10 bases between them.

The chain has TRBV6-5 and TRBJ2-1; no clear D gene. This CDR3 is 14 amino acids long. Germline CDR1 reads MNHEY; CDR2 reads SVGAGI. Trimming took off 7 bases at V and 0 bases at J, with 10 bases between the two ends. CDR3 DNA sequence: TGTGCCAGCAAGTACACATTCTCCTACAATGAGCAGTTCTTC. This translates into CASKYTFSYNEQFF.

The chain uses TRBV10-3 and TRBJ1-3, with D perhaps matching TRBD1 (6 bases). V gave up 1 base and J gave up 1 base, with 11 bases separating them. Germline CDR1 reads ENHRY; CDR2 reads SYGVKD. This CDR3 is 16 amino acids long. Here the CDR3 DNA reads TGTGCCATCAGTGAGTGGACAGAACATTCTGGAAACACCATATATTTT. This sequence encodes CAISEWTEHSGNTIYF.